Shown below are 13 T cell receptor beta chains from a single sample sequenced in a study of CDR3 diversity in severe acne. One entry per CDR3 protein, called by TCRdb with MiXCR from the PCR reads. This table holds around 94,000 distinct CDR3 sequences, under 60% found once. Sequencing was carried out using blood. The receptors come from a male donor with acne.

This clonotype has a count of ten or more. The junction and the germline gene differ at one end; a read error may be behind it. CDR3 loop: CASSYGSVKTEAFF. CDR3 sequence (DNA): TGTGCCAGCAGTTACGGGTCAGTGAAGACTGAAGCTTTCTTT. The rearrangement uses TRBV6-6 and TRBJ1-1; D gene uncertain. The CDR3 extends over 14 amino acids. Per the germline V gene, CDR1 is MNHNY and CDR2 is SVGAGI (reference sequence).

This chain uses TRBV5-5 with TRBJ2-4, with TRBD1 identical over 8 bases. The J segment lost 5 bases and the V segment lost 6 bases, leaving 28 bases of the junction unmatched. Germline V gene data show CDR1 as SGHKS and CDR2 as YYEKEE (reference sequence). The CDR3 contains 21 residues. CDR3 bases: TGTGCCAGCACCTTCCCTGGACAGGGAGGAAGGGCTTTCTTTGGGGAAAACATTCAGTACTTC. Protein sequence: CASTFPGQGGRAFFGENIQYF.

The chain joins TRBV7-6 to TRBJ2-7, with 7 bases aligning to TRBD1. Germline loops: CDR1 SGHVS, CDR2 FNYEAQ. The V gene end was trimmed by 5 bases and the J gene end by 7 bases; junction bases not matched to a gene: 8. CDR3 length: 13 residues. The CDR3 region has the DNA TGTGCCAGCAGCCCCGGACAGGCCAAGGAGCAGTACTTC. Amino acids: CASSPGQAKEQYF.

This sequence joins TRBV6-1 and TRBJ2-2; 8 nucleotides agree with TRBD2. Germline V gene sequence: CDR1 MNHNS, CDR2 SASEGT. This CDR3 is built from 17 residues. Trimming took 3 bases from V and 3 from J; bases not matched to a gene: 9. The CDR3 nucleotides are TGTGCCAGCAGTGATAACGGCGGGGGGTCTGACACCGGGGAGCTGTTTTTT. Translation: CASSDNGGGSDTGELFF.

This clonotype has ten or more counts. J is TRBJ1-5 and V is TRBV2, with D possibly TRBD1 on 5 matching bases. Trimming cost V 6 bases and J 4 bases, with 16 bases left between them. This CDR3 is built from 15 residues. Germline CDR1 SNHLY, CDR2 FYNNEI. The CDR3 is CASSRLGAGNQPQHF. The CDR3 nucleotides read TGTGCCAGCAGCCGACTAGGGGCCGGTAATCAGCCCCAGCATTTT.

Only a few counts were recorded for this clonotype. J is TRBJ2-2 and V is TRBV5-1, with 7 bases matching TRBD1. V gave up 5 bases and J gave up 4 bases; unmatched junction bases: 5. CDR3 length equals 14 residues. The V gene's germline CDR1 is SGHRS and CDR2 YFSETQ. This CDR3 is CASRYRGSTGELFF. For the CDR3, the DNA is TGCGCCAGCAGATACAGGGGTAGCACCGGGGAGCTGTTTTTT.

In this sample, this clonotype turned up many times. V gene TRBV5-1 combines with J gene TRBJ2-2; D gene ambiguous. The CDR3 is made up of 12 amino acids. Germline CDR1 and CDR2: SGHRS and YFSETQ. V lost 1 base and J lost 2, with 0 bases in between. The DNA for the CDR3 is TGCGCCAGCAGCTTGAACACCGGGGAGCTGTTTTTT. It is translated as CASSLNTGELFF. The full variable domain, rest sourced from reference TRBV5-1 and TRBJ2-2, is KAGVTQTPRYLIKTRGQQVTLSCSPISGHRSVSWYQQTPGQGLQFLFEYFSETQRNKGNFPGRFSGRQFSNSRSEMNVSTLELGDSALYLCASSLNTGELFFGEGSRLTVL.

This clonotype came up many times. The CDR3, as DNA: TGCAGCGTTGCCCCCCACAGGGGAATCCCCTACGAGCAGTACTTC. It translates to CSVAPHRGIPYEQYF. The chain joins TRBV29-1 to TRBJ2-7; 7 bases line up with TRBD1. With 4 bases clipped from V and 2 bases from J, the junction kept 11 bases outside the gene matches. There are 15 residues in the CDR3. Per the germline V gene, CDR1 is SQVTM and CDR2 is ANQGSEA.

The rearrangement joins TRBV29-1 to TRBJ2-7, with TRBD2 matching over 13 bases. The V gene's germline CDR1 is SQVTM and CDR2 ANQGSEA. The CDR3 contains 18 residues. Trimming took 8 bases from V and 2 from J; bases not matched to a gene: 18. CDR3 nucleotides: TGCAGCCACGAGACAGGACTAGCGGGAGTTTACGTCCCCTACGAGCAGTACTTC. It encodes CSHETGLAGVYVPYEQYF.

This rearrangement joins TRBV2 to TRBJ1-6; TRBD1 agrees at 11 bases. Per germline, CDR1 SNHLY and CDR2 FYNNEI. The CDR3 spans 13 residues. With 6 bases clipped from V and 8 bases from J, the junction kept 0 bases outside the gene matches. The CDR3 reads CASRGQGDSPLHF. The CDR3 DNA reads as TGTGCCAGCAGGGGACAGGGGGATTCACCCCTCCACTTT. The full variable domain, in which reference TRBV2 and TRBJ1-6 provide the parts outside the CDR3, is EPEVTQTPSHQVTQMGQEVILRCVPISNHLYFYWYRQILGQKVEFLVSFYNNEISEKSEIFDDQFSVERPDGSNFTLKIRSTKLEDSAMYFCASRGQGDSPLHFGNGTRLTVT.

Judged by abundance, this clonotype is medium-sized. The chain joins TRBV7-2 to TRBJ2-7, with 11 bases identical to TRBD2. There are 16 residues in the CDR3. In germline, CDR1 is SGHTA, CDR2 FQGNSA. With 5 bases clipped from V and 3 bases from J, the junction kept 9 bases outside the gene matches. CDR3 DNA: TGTGCCAGCAGCGAACTAGCGGGAGTTGCCATCTACGAGCAGTACTTC. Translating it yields CASSELAGVAIYEQYF.

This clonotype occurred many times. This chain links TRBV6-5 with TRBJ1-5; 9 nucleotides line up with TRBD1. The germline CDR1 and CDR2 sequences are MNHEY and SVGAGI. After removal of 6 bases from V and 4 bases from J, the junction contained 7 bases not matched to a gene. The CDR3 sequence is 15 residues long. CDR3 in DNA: TGTGCCAGCAGGTCGACCGGGACAGGGAATCAGCCCCAGCATTTT. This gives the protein CASRSTGTGNQPQHF.

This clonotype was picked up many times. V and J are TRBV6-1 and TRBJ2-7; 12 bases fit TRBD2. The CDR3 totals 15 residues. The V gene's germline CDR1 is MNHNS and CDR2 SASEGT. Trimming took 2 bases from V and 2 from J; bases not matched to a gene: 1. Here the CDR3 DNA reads TGTGCCAGCAGTGAACTAGCGGGAGGGCCCTACGAGCAGTACGTC. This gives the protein CASSELAGGPYEQYV.